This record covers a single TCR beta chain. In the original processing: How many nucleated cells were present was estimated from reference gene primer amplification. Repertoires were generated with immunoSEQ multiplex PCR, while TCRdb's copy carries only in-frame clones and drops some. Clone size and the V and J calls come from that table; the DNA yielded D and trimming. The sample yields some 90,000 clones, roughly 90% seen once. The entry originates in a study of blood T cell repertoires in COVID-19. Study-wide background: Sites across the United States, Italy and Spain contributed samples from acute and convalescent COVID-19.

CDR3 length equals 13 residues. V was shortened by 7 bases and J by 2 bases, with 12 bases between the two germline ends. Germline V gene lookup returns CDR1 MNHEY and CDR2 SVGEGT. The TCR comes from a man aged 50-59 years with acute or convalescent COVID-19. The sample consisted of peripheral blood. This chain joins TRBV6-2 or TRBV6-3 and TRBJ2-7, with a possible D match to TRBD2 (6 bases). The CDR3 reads CASTPGGTYEQYV. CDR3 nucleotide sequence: TGTGCCAGCACCCCGGGCGGGACCTACGAGCAGTACGTC.